This T cell receptor beta chain was profiled in a study of blood T cell repertoires in COVID-19 (dated by TCRdb to 2020 to 2022). As for the study more broadly: Samples covering the acute and convalescent phases of COVID-19 were provided by collaborators in the United States, Italy and Spain. Deeply sampled blood TCRbeta repertoires from subjects exposed to, actively infected with, or recovered from COVID-19 were included in the dataset. The sample metadata nearly always contained a de-identified subject ID, COVID-19 status, age in years and sex. Where available, HLA class I and class II types were obtained from metadata supplied by the sample provider rather than from assay-based typing. Samples were obtained from the ongoing ImmuneRACE study (first 160 participants) and from about 1,300 subjects provided by 6 global collaborators. The repertoires were made available in a free public database intended to serve as a resource for research on the immune response to SARS-CoV-2. The material from the prospective study consisted of cDNA or gDNA derived from T cells, B-cell-depleted T cells, or PBMCs. Broader findings and caveats from the paper: The amount of clinical and demographic metadata varied by source and participant and was provided uncurated.

A remark on this clone: Its antigen is currently not known. Base qualities were left out, and no much larger clone turns up one base away.

The collaborating institutions used their own protocols to collect whole blood in K2EDTA tubes. Collaborator samples were shipped for TCRbeta analysis as frozen whole blood, isolated PBMCs, or DNA extracted from either sample type. CDR1 and CDR2 are drawn from the germline V gene (reference sequence): SGHNT, YYREEE. Unmatched junction bases come to 6, with V trimmed by 5 bases and J by 0 bases. CDR3 length: 16 amino acids, cysteine to phenylalanine. The retained sequence is limited to the CDR3, 48 bases, with the frame set at the first base. TCRbeta CDR3 regions were amplified from genomic DNA using the immunoSEQ Assay, a bias-controlled multiplex PCR. Concerning the study's data processing: Within the assay, amplification of reference gene primers was used to estimate how many nucleated cells each sample contained. To quantify the absolute abundance of each unique TCRbeta CDR3 rearrangement, sequence reads were collapsed and filtered. Productive Simpson clonality was computed per sample as the square root of Simpson's diversity index over productive rearrangements. TCRdb mirrors the immuneACCESS table, restricted to in-frame sequences. Some clones are absent from its copies; in checked studies, under half trace to an unresolved V gene, and the reason for the others is unknown. From that table come the V and J calls and clone size; the DNA was used to work out D and trimming. This sample gives approximately 69,000 clones in total; approximately 83% of them show up just once. Roughly 12% of the sample lies in the top ten.

The receptor comes from a human donor in a cohort sampled during active COVID-19. The V and J segments used are TRBV5-4 and TRBJ2-1; 9 of the junction bases match TRBD2. Specimen: peripheral blood. CDR3 region: CASSTTSGRSYNEQFF. The sequence in DNA is TGTGCCAGCAGTACGACTAGCGGCCGCTCCTACAATGAGCAGTTCTTC.